The entry that follows covers one T cell receptor (beta chain) sequence. Its antigen is not known. The data were taken from a study of T cell repertoires in cytomegalovirus infection. Study details: CMV infection and matching HLA type were both indicated by public TCR beta signatures. General observations from the study: There were HLA-C-restricted CMV-specific TCR beta clonotypes dominating the ex vivo response. Summed public TCR beta family frequency identified CMV carriers bearing the relevant HLA.

One entry per CDR3 protein results from TCRdb running MiXCR on the reads. Seen here are hundreds of thousands of distinct CDR3 sequences, 9.6% observed once, and the top ten hold about 2.3%. The TCR originated in a human donor in good health (CMV status not recorded). Some clones in this sample may be carry-over from other donors' samples. The material sequenced was PBMCs.

CDR3 nucleotide sequence: TGTGCCAGCACGATCACAGGGACCTATGGCTACACCTTC. Its protein is CASTITGTYGYTF. The V gene is TRBV28, the J gene TRBJ1-2; a possible D gene is TRBD1 (6 bases). This CDR3 comprises 13 residues. CDR1 is MDHEN, CDR2 SYDVKM, per germline. V lost 7 bases and J lost 4, with 13 bases in between.